The 8 T cell receptor beta chains below all came from one sample that was sequenced in a study of identical twins. TCRdb used MiXCR to reprocess the 5' RACE reads, holding one entry per CDR3 protein. The sample carries roughly 480,000 distinct CDR3 sequences, roughly a quarter recorded once. The same specimen was also included in a second study, on T cells expressing NK-cell markers.

The sequencing sample was made of CD4+ T cells sorted from blood. These receptors came from a woman aged 18 to 35 in good health.

The genes are TRBV12-3 or TRBV12-4 and TRBJ2-7, with 7 bases identical to TRBD1. V trimming: 6 bases; J trimming: 0 bases; junction bases outside the gene matches: 5. The CDR3 contains 14 residues. Here the CDR3 DNA reads TGTGCCAGCAGGTCCGGGACAGACTCCTACGAGCAGTACTTC. Encoded protein: CASRSGTDSYEQYF.

This chain links TRBV29-1 with TRBJ2-1; D is ambiguous. Germline V gene sequence: CDR1 SQVTM, CDR2 ANQGSEA. The CDR3 runs 12 residues. V lost 1 base to trimming and J lost 1 base, with 2 bases between them. The CDR3 loop reads CSVEGSYNEQFF. The DNA of the CDR3 is TGCAGCGTTGAAGGGTCCTACAATGAGCAGTTCTTC.

This chain uses TRBV20-1 with TRBJ1-4, with no clear D. Germline V lookup: CDR1 DFQATT, CDR2 SNEGSKA (reference sequence). The CDR3 sequence is 12 residues long. The V gene lost 3 bases and the J gene lost 8 bases, with 10 bases spanning the gap. As DNA, the CDR3 is TGCAGTGCTAGGTCGACCCGAGAAAAACTGTTTTTT. Protein product: CSARSTREKLFF.

The J gene is TRBJ2-7, the V gene TRBV9; TRBD2 is a possible D gene (5 bases). The V gene lost 0 bases and the J gene lost 3 bases, with 13 bases spanning the gap. The germline V gene has CDR1 SGDLS and CDR2 YYNGEE. The length of the CDR3 is 15 residues. Here the CDR3 reads CASSVGVGEGYEQYF. The CDR3 bases are TGTGCCAGCAGCGTAGGTGTAGGAGAGGGCTACGAGCAGTACTTC.

The chain recombines TRBV19 with TRBJ2-2; D unresolved. Looked up from germline, CDR1 is LNHDA and CDR2 is SQIVND (reference sequence). The length of the CDR3 is 13 residues. The V end was cut by 8 bases, the J end by 1 base, with 8 bases between. CDR3 in DNA: TGTGCCAGTGACCCCAGGAACACCGGGGAGCTGTTTTTT. This gives the protein CASDPRNTGELFF.

The chain recombines TRBV7-8 with TRBJ2-1, with a possible D match to TRBD2 (5 bases). In germline, CDR1 is SGHVS, CDR2 FQNEAQ. This CDR3 has 18 amino acids. Trimming removed 1 base at V and 4 bases at J, with 20 bases between. CDR3 DNA sequence: TGTGCCAGCAGCTTAGGGGTGCGGGCCACCCGAAGGTACAATGAGCAGTTCTTC. It is translated as CASSLGVRATRRYNEQFF.

This clonotype has just a few counts. The gene calls are TRBV29-1 and TRBJ2-7; possible D gene TRBD1, 6 bases. Germline V gives CDR1 SQVTM, CDR2 ANQGSEA. The CDR3 covers 13 residues. Trimming left V 6 bases short and J 3 bases short, with 15 bases between. The CDR3 sequence: CSVKGQGNYEQYF. DNA for the CDR3: TGCAGCGTCAAGGGACAAGGCAACTACGAGCAGTACTTC.

At least ten counts were recorded for this clonotype. The chain recombines TRBV6-2 or TRBV6-3 with TRBJ2-1; the match to TRBD2 covers 7 bases. J gave up 3 bases and V 5 bases, and 10 bases lay outside the gene matches. Germline V lookup: CDR1 MNHEY, CDR2 SVGEGT. This CDR3 is built from 16 residues. The CDR3 DNA reads as TGTGCCAGCAGTCCTTTCCGCGGGAGCCTCTACAATGAGCAGTTCTTC. The encoded protein is CASSPFRGSLYNEQFF.